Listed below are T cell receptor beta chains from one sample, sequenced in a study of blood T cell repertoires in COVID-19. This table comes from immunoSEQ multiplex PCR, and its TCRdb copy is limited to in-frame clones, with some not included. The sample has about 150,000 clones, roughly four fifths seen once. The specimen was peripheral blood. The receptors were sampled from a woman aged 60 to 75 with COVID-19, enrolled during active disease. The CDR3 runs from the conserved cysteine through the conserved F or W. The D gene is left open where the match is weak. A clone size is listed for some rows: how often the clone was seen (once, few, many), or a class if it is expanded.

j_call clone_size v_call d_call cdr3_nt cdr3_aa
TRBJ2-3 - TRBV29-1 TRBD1 TGCAGCGTTGAAGAAGGGACAGGATTTAGCACAGATACGCAGTATTTT CSVEEGTGFSTDTQYF
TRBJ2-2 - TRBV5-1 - TGCGCCAGCAGCTTGGTAGAGTCCACCGGGGAGCTGTTTTTT CASSLVESTGELFF
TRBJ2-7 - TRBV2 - TGTGCCAGCAGTGAAACTACCGCCTACTCCGAGCAGTACTTC CASSETTAYSEQYF
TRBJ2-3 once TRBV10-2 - TGCGCCAGCAGTGACCAGCGTTTCAGGGCAGATACGCAGTATTTT CASSDQRFRADTQYF
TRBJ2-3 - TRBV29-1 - TGCAGCGTTGAAGAAGGAGGATTTGCGGATACGCAGTATTTT CSVEEGGFADTQYF
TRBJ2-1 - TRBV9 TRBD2 TGTGCCAGCAGCGTAACCCACGCTGGGCTAGCGGGGGGTGGTGAGCAGTTCTTC CASSVTHAGLAGGGEQFF
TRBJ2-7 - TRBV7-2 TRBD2 TGTGCCAGCAGCTTAGGGTCAGCGGGAGTAAGATACGAGCAGTACTTC CASSLGSAGVRYEQYF
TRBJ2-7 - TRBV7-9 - TGTGCCAGCAGCTTAGTCATGTACGAGCAGTACTTC CASSLVMYEQYF
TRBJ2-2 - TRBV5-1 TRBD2 TGCGCCAGCAGCTTGTGGGAGGGCCACGCCGGGGAGCTGTTTTTT CASSLWEGHAGELFF
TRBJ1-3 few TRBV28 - TGTGCCAGTATACTGGGGGGGAGCTCTGGAAACACCATATATTTT CASILGGSSGNTIYF
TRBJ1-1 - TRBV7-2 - TGTGCCAGCAGCTCATGGACAGCGCTGAACACTGAAGCTTTCTTT CASSSWTALNTEAFF
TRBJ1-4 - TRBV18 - TGTGCCAGCTCACCACCCCTCGGTACAGGCGAAAAACTGTTTTTT CASSPPLGTGEKLFF
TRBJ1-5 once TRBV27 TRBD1 TGTGCCAGCAGTTCCCCCTCTTTACAGGGGAGCAATCAGCCCCAGCATTTT CASSSPSLQGSNQPQHF
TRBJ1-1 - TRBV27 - TGTGCCAGCAGTTTAGGGGGGGACACTGAAGCTTTCTTT CASSLGGDTEAFF
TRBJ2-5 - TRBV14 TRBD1 TGTGCCAGCAGCCAAACAGGGGGCGGAGAGACCCAGTACTTC CASSQTGGGETQYF
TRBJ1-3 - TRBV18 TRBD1 TGTGCCAGCTCACCAATCGGACAGGTAGTCTCTGGAAACACCATATATTTT CASSPIGQVVSGNTIYF
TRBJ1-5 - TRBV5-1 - TGCGCCAGCAGCTCGGGACAAAAGAATCAGCCCCAGCATTTT CASSSGQKNQPQHF
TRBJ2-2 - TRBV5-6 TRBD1 TGTGCCAGCAGCCCAGTGGACAGGGCGAACACCGGGGAGCTGTTTTTT CASSPVDRANTGELFF
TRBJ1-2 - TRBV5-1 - TGCGCCAGCAGCTTTGGGCCTTATGGCTACACCTTC CASSFGPYGYTF
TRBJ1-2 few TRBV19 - TGTGCCAGTAGATTGACAGGAAGCTATGGCTACACCTTC CASRLTGSYGYTF
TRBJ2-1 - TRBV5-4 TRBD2 TGTGCCAGCAGCTCCCGGACTAGCGCCAACAATGAGCAGTTCTTC CASSSRTSANNEQFF
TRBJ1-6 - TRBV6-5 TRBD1 TGTGCCAGCAGGACCCCCGGGACAGGGAATTCACCCCTCCACTTT CASRTPGTGNSPLHF
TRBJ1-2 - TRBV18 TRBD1 TGTGCCAGCTCACCACTCGACAGGGGTATTGGCTACACCTTC CASSPLDRGIGYTF
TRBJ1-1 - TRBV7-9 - TGTGCCAGCAGCTTAAGGTCGGCAGGGGAACCTTTCTTT CASSLRSAGEPFF
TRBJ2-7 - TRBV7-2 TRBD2 TGTGCCAGCAGTCCGGGACTAGCGGGAAAGGGTGAGCAGTACTTC CASSPGLAGKGEQYF
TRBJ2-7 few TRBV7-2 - TGTGCCAGCAGCTTAGTCAGGGTTAAGAGCGAGCAGTACTTC CASSLVRVKSEQYF
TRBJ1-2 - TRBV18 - TGTGCCAGCTCACCAAGTACAGCTAACTATGGCTACACCTTC CASSPSTANYGYTF
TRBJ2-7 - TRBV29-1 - TGCAGCGCACAGGTTTCCGACGAGCAGTACTTC CSAQVSDEQYF
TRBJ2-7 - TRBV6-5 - TGTGCCAGCAGTTACTCAGAGTACGAGCAGTACTTC CASSYSEYEQYF
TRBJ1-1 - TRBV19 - TGTGCCAGTAGTACCCGGACACCGAACACTGAAGCTTTCTTT CASSTRTPNTEAFF
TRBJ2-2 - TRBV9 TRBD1 TGTGCCAGCAGCGTATTGCAGGGGGCCGACACCGGGGAGCTGTTTTTT CASSVLQGADTGELFF
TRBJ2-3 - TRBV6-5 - TGTGCCAGCAGTACCGGGACTAGCACAGATACGCAGTATTTT CASSTGTSTDTQYF
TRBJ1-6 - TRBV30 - TGTGCCTGGAGTCAGGGGACGGGGAATTCACCCCTCCACTTT CAWSQGTGNSPLHF
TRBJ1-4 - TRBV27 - TGTGCCAGCAGACTATCCGTAGCCCGAGGTGAAAAACTGTTTTTT CASRLSVARGEKLFF
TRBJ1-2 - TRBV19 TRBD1 TGTGCCAGTAGTATTAGGGGGCTGGTCTATGGCTACACCTTC CASSIRGLVYGYTF
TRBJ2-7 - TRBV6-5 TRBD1 TGTGCCAGCAGGGGGGACAGGGACGAGCAGTACTTC CASRGDRDEQYF
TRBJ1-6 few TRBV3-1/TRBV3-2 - TGTGCCAGCAGCCAAGACGTTGCAGGGTTCAATTCACCCCTCCACTTT CASSQDVAGFNSPLHF
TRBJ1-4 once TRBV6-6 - TGTGCCAGCAGTTACTCGGGGGCGCATGGTAATGAAAAACTGTTTTTT CASSYSGAHGNEKLFF
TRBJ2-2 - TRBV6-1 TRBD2 TGTGCCAGCAGTGCCGTCAGCGGGAGCCTCACCGGGGAGCTGTTTTTT CASSAVSGSLTGELFF
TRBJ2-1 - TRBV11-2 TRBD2 TGTGCCAGCAGCCCTATCTGGGGGGGACGCTACAATGAGCAGTTCTTC CASSPIWGGRYNEQFF
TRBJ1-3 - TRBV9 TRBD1 TGTGCCAGCAGCGTCGCCACACAGGGGGCGACCTCTGGAAACACCATATATTTT CASSVATQGATSGNTIYF
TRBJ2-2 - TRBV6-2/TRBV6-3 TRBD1 TGTGCCAGCAGTTATCCAGACAGGGCGGGCACCGGGGAGCTGTTTTTT CASSYPDRAGTGELFF
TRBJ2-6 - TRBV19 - TGTGCCAGTCGGTACTCTGGGGCCAACGTCCTGACTTTC CASRYSGANVLTF